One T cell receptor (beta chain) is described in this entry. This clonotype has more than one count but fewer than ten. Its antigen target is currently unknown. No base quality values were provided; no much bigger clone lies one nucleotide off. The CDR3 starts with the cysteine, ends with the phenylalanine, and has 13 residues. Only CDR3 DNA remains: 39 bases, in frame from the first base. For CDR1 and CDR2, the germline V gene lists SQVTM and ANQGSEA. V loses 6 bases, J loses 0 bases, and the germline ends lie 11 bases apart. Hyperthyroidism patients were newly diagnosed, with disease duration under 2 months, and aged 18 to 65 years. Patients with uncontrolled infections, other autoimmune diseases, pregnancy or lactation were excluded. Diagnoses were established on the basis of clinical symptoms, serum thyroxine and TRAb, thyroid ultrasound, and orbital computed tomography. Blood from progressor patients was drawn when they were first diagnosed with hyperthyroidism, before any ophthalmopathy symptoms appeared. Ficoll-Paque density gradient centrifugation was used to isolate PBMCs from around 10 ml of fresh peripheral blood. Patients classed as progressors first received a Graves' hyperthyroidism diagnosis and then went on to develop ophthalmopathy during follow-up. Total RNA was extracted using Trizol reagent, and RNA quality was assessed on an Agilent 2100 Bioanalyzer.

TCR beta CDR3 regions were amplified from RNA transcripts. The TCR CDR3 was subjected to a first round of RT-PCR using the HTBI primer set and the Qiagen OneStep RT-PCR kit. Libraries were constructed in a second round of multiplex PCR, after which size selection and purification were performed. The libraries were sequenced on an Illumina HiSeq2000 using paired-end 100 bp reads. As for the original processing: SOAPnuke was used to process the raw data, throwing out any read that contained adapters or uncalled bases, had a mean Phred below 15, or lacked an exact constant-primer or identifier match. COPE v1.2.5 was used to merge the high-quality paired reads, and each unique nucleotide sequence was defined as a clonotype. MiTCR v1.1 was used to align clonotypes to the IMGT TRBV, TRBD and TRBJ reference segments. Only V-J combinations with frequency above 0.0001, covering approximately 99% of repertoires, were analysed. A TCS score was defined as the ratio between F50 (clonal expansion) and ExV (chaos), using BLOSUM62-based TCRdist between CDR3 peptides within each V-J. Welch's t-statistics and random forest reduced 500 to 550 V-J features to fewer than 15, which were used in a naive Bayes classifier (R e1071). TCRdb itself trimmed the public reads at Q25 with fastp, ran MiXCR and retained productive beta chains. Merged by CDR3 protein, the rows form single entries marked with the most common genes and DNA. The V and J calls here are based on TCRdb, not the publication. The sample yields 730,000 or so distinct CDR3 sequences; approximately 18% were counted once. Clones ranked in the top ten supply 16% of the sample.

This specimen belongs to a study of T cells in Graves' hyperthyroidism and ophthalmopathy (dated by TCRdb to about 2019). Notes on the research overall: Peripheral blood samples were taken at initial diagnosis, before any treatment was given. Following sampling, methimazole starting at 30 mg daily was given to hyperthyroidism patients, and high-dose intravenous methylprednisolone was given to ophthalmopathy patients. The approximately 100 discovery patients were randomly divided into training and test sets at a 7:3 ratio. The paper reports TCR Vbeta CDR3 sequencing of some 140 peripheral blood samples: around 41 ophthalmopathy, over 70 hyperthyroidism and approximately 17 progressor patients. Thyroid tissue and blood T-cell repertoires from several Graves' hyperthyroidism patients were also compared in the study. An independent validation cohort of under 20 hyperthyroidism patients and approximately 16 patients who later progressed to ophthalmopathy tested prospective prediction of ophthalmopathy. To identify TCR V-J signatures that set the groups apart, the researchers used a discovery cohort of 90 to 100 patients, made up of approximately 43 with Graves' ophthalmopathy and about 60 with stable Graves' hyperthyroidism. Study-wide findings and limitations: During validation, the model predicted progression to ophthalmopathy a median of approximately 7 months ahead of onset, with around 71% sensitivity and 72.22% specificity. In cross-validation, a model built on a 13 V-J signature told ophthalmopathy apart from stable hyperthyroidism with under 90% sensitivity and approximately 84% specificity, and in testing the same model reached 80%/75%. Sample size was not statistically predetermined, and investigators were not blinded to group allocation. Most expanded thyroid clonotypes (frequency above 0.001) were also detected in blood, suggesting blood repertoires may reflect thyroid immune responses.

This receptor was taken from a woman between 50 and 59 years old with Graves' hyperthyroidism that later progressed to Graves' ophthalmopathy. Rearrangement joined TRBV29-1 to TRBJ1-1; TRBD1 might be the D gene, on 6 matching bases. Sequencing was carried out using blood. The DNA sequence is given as TGCAGCGTCCGACAGGCCATGAACACTGAAGCTTTCTTT. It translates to CSVRQAMNTEAFF.